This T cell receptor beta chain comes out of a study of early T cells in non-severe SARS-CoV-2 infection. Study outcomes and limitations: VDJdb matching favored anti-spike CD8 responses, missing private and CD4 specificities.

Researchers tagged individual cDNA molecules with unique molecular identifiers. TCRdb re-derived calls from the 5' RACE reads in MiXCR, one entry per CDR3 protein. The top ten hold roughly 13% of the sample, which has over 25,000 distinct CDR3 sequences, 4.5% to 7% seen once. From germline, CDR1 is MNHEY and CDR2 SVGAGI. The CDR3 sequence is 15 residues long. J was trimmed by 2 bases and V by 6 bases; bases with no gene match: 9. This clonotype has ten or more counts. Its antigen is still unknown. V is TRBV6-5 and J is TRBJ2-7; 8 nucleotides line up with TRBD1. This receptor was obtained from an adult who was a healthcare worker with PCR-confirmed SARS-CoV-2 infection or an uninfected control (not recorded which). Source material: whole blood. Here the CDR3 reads CASSYGQGGTYEQYF. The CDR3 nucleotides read TGTGCCAGCAGCTACGGACAGGGAGGAACCTACGAGCAGTACTTC.